A single sample gave rise to the 25 T cell receptor beta chains below, sequenced in a study of blood T cell repertoires in COVID-19. Assay used: immunoSEQ multiplex PCR; TCRdb lists only in-frame clones, some missing. The sample has about 230,000 clones; about 90% are singletons. Sequencing input: PBMCs or T cells enriched from blood (not recorded which). The receptor set was obtained from a woman aged 25-40 years with acute COVID-19.

The chain uses TRBV27 and TRBJ1-3, with unresolved D. CDR3 length equals 15 residues. Deletions cut 0 bases from V and 2 bases from J, with 8 bases between. Per germline, CDR1 MNHEY and CDR2 SMNVEV (reference sequence). The CDR3: CASSLSAGTGNTIYF. The DNA of the CDR3 is TGTGCCAGCAGTTTATCTGCGGGGACTGGAAACACCATATATTTT.

The genes are TRBV28 and TRBJ1-1, with a possible D match to TRBD1 (5 bases). CDR1 MDHEN and CDR2 SYDVKM come from the germline V gene. V shed 2 bases and J shed 4 bases, with 14 bases lying between them. This CDR3 is 15 amino acids long. CDR3 amino acids: CASSLVGRAGTEAFF. Written as DNA, the CDR3 is TGTGCCAGCAGTTTAGTAGGCAGGGCTGGCACTGAAGCTTTCTTT.

This chain links TRBV5-1 with TRBJ2-3; 14 positions agree with TRBD2. CDR1 SGHRS and CDR2 YFSETQ come from the germline V gene. J gave up 6 bases and V 4 bases, and 4 bases lay outside the gene matches. This CDR3 comprises 15 residues. The CDR3 nucleotides read TGCGCCAGCAGCCTGGGACTAGCGGGGGTCGATACGCAGTATTTT. Protein product: CASSLGLAGVDTQYF.

This chain joins TRBV30 and TRBJ1-2, with 9 nucleotides matching TRBD1. The CDR3 has 14 amino acids. CDR1 and CDR2 (germline): GTSNPN, SVGIG (reference sequence). With 2 bases clipped from V and 8 bases from J, the junction kept 9 bases outside the gene matches. CDR3 nucleotide sequence: TGTGCCTGGAGTTACCCGGACAGGGGATTAGGCTACACCTTC. Protein: CAWSYPDRGLGYTF.

J is TRBJ2-7 and V is TRBV27; possible D gene TRBD2, 5 bases. The V gene's germline CDR1 is MNHEY and CDR2 SMNVEV (reference sequence). The CDR3 covers 12 residues. V lost 5 bases, J lost 4 bases, and 9 bases lay in between. CDR3 coding DNA: TGTGCCAGCAGTCCGGGATTATACGAGCAGTACTTC. Protein sequence: CASSPGLYEQYF.

This chain joins TRBV5-1 and TRBJ1-1; 9 nucleotides line up with TRBD1. Germline V CDR1 and CDR2: SGHRS, YFSETQ. V shed 2 bases, J shed 2 bases, and the junction held 13 bases outside the gene matches. The CDR3 is 18 residues long. CDR3 sequence reads: CASSFPPGQGLSNTEAFF. The CDR3 DNA is TGCGCCAGCAGCTTCCCCCCCGGACAGGGGTTAAGCAACACTGAAGCTTTCTTT.

The chain uses TRBV13 and TRBJ2-7; 7 bases agree with TRBD1. Germline V gene sequence: CDR1 PRHDT, CDR2 FYEKMQ (reference sequence). The junction had 6 bases not matched to a gene; V was cut back by 4 bases and J by 3 bases. The CDR3 has 14 residues. The CDR3 DNA reads as TGTGCCAGCAGCTCTGACAGGGAAAACTACGAGCAGTACTTC. This encodes CASSSDRENYEQYF. Looking up the rest from reference TRBV13 and TRBJ2-7 gives the full variable domain: AAGVIQSPRHLIKEKRETATLKCYPIPRHDTVYWYQQGPGQDPQFLISFYEKMQSDKGSIPDRFSAQQFSDYHSELNMSSLELGDSALYFCASSSDRENYEQYFGPGTRLTVT.

This clone turned up a few times. This chain joins TRBV4-1 and TRBJ1-2; a weak D match, TRBD1 (5 bases). Per germline, CDR1 MGHRA and CDR2 YSYEKL. This CDR3 spans 15 amino acids. V was cut by 0 bases and J by 2 bases, with 10 bases left in between. The CDR3 reads CASSQEGGRNYGYTF. The CDR3 coding sequence is TGCGCCAGCAGCCAAGAGGGGGGACGCAACTATGGCTACACCTTC.

This clone was counted once. This chain links TRBV15 with TRBJ1-5; TRBD1 might be the D (5 bases). V was cut by 0 bases and J by 7 bases, with 13 bases left in between. This CDR3 contains 15 residues. Germline CDR1 is LNHNV and CDR2 is YYDKDF (reference sequence). CDR3 protein: CATSRDLWGGQPQHF. The CDR3, as DNA: TGTGCCACCAGCAGAGATCTCTGGGGGGGACAGCCCCAGCATTTT.

This rearrangement joins TRBV5-4 to TRBJ2-5; D is uncertain. Germline assignment: CDR1 SGHNT and CDR2 YYREEE (reference sequence). The CDR3 runs 13 residues. Trimming stripped 3 bases from V and 4 bases from J, with 10 bases between. In DNA form, the CDR3 reads TGTGCCAGCAGCTCCCCCTTCCGAGAGACCCAGTACTTC. Its translation: CASSSPFRETQYF.

This clone turned up a few times. The gene calls are TRBV2 and TRBJ1-4; no definite D call. The germline CDR1 and CDR2 sequences are SNHLY and FYNNEI. The CDR3 runs to 15 residues. V was cut by 2 bases and J by 7 bases, with 14 bases left in between. The CDR3 DNA sequence: TGTGCCAGCAGTGAAATGGAGGGCCGGAGTGAAAAACTGTTTTTT. Translating gives CASSEMEGRSEKLFF.

The rearrangement links TRBV29-1 to TRBJ2-1; D not certain. There are 10 residues in the CDR3. V shed 3 bases and J shed 12 bases, with 9 bases lying between them. Germline lookup yields CDR1 SQVTM and CDR2 ANQGSEA. The CDR3 DNA is TGCAGCGTTGAGGGCAGTTGGCAGTTCTTC. Translated: CSVEGSWQFF.

V is TRBV5-1 and J is TRBJ2-1; 7 positions agree with TRBD1. Germline-derived CDR1 and CDR2 are SGHRS and YFSETQ. The CDR3 covers 15 residues. Germline trimming cut 0 bases from V and 2 bases from J; bases unmatched to any gene: 2. Written as DNA, the CDR3 is TGCGCCAGCAGCTTGGACAGGGGTACCTACAATGAGCAGTTCTTC. This translates into CASSLDRGTYNEQFF.

The V and J genes are TRBV24-1 and TRBJ1-6, with D tentatively TRBD1 (5 bases). The CDR3 is 15 residues long. Trimming cost V 6 bases and J 5 bases, with 13 bases left between them. Looked up from germline, CDR1 is KGHDR and CDR2 is SFDVKD. CDR3 sequence: CATSKGQGDNSPLHF. The CDR3 DNA reads as TGTGCCACCAGTAAGGGGCAGGGTGATAATTCACCCCTCCACTTT.

This chain connects TRBV3-1 (or the pseudogene TRBV3-2) to TRBJ1-1; D perhaps matches TRBD1 (5 bases). Germline values: CDR1 LGHDT, CDR2 YNNKEL (reference sequence). V was trimmed by 3 bases and J by 0 bases, leaving 11 bases between them. There are 15 residues in the CDR3. CDR3 protein: CASSHPGSLNTEAFF. The CDR3 DNA is TGTGCCAGCAGCCACCCAGGGTCACTGAACACTGAAGCTTTCTTT.

CDR3 protein: CASSMGLSNEKLFF. CDR3 bases: TGTGCCAGCAGCATGGGACTGAGTAATGAAAAACTGTTTTTT. J is TRBJ1-4 and V is TRBV5-4, with D possibly being TRBD1 (5 bases). CDR3 length: 14 amino acids. From germline, CDR1 is SGHNT and CDR2 YYREEE (reference sequence). The V and J ends lost 4 bases and 4 bases respectively, with 11 bases between them.

CDR3 region: CASRTGTGINSPLHF. For the CDR3, the DNA is TGTGCCAGCAGGACCGGGACAGGGATCAATTCACCCCTCCACTTT. V is TRBV6-5 and J is TRBJ1-6; 9 nucleotides align to TRBD1. Germline CDR1 and CDR2: MNHEY and SVGAGI. V was clipped by 6 bases and J by 7 bases; unmatched bases: 7. The CDR3 length is 15 residues.

The chain links TRBV19 to TRBJ2-3; D ambiguous. This CDR3 is built from 14 residues. Germline CDR1 reads LNHDA; CDR2 reads SQIVND (reference sequence). Trimming stripped 2 bases from V and 3 bases from J, with 9 bases between. The CDR3 DNA reads TGTGCCAGTAGTATATTTTCCCCTACAGATACGCAGTATTTT. Translating it yields CASSIFSPTDTQYF.

This chain links TRBV3-1 (or the pseudogene TRBV3-2) with TRBJ2-1; the match to TRBD2 covers 10 bases. Losses at the gene ends were 1 base for V and 7 bases for J; bases not matched to a gene: 10. CDR1 and CDR2 (germline): LGHDT, YNNKEL (reference sequence). CDR3 length: 17 amino acids. The CDR3 protein is CASSQGGWLAGVNEQFF. The CDR3 bases are TGTGCCAGCAGCCAAGGAGGATGGCTAGCGGGGGTGAATGAGCAGTTCTTC.

The V gene is TRBV9, the J gene TRBJ2-2, with D tentatively TRBD2 (6 bases). Germline CDR1 reads SGDLS; CDR2 reads YYNGEE. The CDR3 sequence is 16 residues long. Trimming shortened V by 0 bases and J by 0 bases, and 9 bases separated the two germline ends. CDR3 sequence reads: CASSVALAANTGELFF. CDR3 bases: TGTGCCAGCAGCGTAGCATTAGCGGCGAACACCGGGGAGCTGTTTTTT.

This clone was counted between two and nine times. Additional DNA sequences in this sample encode the identical CDR3. The chain links TRBV6-5 to TRBJ2-7, with 8 nucleotides matching TRBD1. In germline, CDR1 is MNHEY, CDR2 SVGAGI. The V segment lost 0 bases and the J segment 4 bases; nucleotides outside the gene matches: 2. CDR3 length: 14 amino acids. The DNA for the CDR3 is TGTGCCAGCAGTTACTCCAGGGGGCCTTACGAGCAGTACTTC. As protein: CASSYSRGPYEQYF.

The chain couples TRBV9 to TRBJ2-3; 8 bases fit TRBD1. The CDR3 length is 15 residues. The germline V gene has CDR1 SGDLS and CDR2 YYNGEE. The V gene end was trimmed by 5 bases and the J gene end by 0 bases; junction bases not matched to a gene: 5. The DNA for the CDR3 is TGTGCCAGCAGTGCAGGGGGCGAAAGCACAGATACGCAGTATTTT. This codes for CASSAGGESTDTQYF.

The chain recombines TRBV7-9 with TRBJ2-7; the match to TRBD1 covers 7 bases. Trimming removed 4 bases from V and 4 bases from J; junction bases left unmatched: 4. The germline V gene encodes CDR1 SEHNR and CDR2 FQNEAQ (reference sequence). The CDR3 runs 13 residues. Written as DNA, the CDR3 is TGTGCCAGCAGCTCAGAGGGGGCGTACGAGCAGTACTTC. Translating gives CASSSEGAYEQYF.

The gene calls are TRBV3-1 (or the pseudogene TRBV3-2) and TRBJ2-3; a weak D match, TRBD2 (6 bases). V was pared by 2 bases and J by 5 bases, with 14 bases between. The CDR3 has 15 amino acids. Germline V gene data show CDR1 as LGHDT and CDR2 as YNNKEL (reference sequence). CDR3 nucleotides: TGTGCCAGCAGCCAAACTAGCTTAGTAGGAGATACGCAGTATTTT. Its protein is CASSQTSLVGDTQYF.

This clone has a single count. The CDR3 protein is CASSGPQGFNNEQFF. The CDR3 nucleotides read TGTGCCAGCAGCGGTCCACAGGGGTTCAACAATGAGCAGTTCTTC. The chain employs TRBV5-4 and TRBJ2-1, with 7 bases identical to TRBD1. V shed 4 bases, J shed 5 bases, and the junction held 9 bases outside the gene matches. The CDR3 has 15 residues. Germline values: CDR1 SGHNT, CDR2 YYREEE (reference sequence).